What follows describes a single T cell receptor (beta chain). This sample is part of a study of human T cells and chemical hapten exposure. The ends were cut back, 4 bases at V and 5 bases at J, with 19 bases in the middle. CDR1 is SGHKS, CDR2 YYEKEE, per germline (reference sequence). The CDR3 length is 15 residues. TCRdb used MiXCR to reprocess the RACE reads, holding one entry per CDR3 protein. The repertoire holds over 300,000 distinct CDR3 sequences, with approximately 5% as singletons. Time point in this sample: pre-sensitization, week 0. Treatment defined: therapeutic diphenylcyclopropenone sensitization with weekly scalp DPC.

The sequence came from a woman between 50 and 59 years old with alopecia areata. Some clones in this sample may be carry-over from other donors' samples. V is TRBV5-5 and J is TRBJ2-7, with D unclear. The sequences come from whole blood, collected in connection with sensitization to the hapten diphenylcyclopropenone (DPC). CDR3 amino acids: CASSLPGSPIDEQYF. DNA for the CDR3: TGTGCCAGCAGCCTCCCCGGGTCCCCTATCGACGAGCAGTACTTC.